The 26 T cell receptor beta chains given below trace back to one sample, sequenced in a study of Graves' ophthalmopathy and Graves' hyperthyroidism. Scientists amplified the TCR beta CDR3 regions from RNA transcripts. HTBI primers were used in a first-round RT-PCR, which preceded a second-round multiplex PCR. TCRdb re-called the multiplex PCR reads with MiXCR, one entry per CDR3 protein. The sample consists of 600,000 to 950,000 distinct CDR3 sequences, roughly 40% of them appearing once. What was sequenced was peripheral blood. These TCRs come from an adult man with Graves' ophthalmopathy.

Comments on this clonotype: The junction departs from germline at one end; a sequencing error may be responsible. This sequence joins TRBV20-1 and TRBJ1-1; D is perhaps TRBD1 (6 bases). CDR3 length: 15 residues. Germline CDR1 reads DFQATT; CDR2 reads SNEGSKA (reference sequence). The CDR3 protein is CSVRAGGAGRSEAFF. The CDR3 DNA sequence: TGCAGTGTTAGAGCGGGGGGCGCAGGTCGATCTGAAGCTTTCTTT.

This clonotype was observed a handful of times. This chain connects TRBV7-9 to TRBJ1-2, with D possibly TRBD1 on 5 matching bases. V was clipped by 6 bases and J by 4 bases, with 15 bases between them. The CDR3 runs 14 residues. Per the germline V gene, CDR1 is SEHNR and CDR2 is FQNEAQ (reference sequence). The CDR3 DNA is TGTGCCAGCAGTTACGGTTCAGGGACCTATGGCTACACCTTC. Translating it yields CASSYGSGTYGYTF. The variable domain in full, completed from reference TRBV7-9 and TRBJ1-2, reads DTGVSQNPRHKITKRGQNVTFRCDPISEHNRLYWYRQTLGQGPEFLTYFQNEAQLEKSRLLSDRFSAERPKGSFSTLEIQRTEQGDSAMYLCASSYGSGTYGYTFGSGTRLTVV.

This clonotype was seen many times. One end of the junction varies from germline; a read error may be responsible. The rearrangement links TRBV11-2 to TRBJ1-2; D possibly corresponds to TRBD1 (6 bases). This CDR3 spans 13 amino acids. The germline gives CDR1 SGHAT, CDR2 FQNNGV. The CDR3 loop is CASSLRQAWWVDF. The DNA of the CDR3 is TGTGCCAGCAGCCTCCGACAGGCTTGGTGGGTCGACTTC.

The gene calls are TRBV9 and TRBJ1-2, with TRBD1 matching 10 bases. The CDR3 covers 15 residues. Germline assignment: CDR1 SGDLS and CDR2 YYNGEE. The J segment lost 1 base and the V segment lost 5 bases, leaving 5 bases of the junction unmatched. Here the CDR3 DNA reads TGTGCCAGCAGTTTAGGGGACAGGGGTAACTATGGCTACACCTTC. Protein: CASSLGDRGNYGYTF.

As for this clonotype: This sequence may be a read error, since a much larger clone differs from it by one base. The CDR3 spells CASITPGEGYTF. The DNA for the CDR3 is TGTGCCAGCATTACGCCGGGGGAGGGCTACACCTTC. V usage is TRBV10-3 and J usage is TRBJ1-2, with a tentative D call TRBD1 (5 bases). The V gene's germline CDR1 is ENHRY and CDR2 SYGVKD. Trimming took off 10 bases at V and 8 bases at J, with 17 bases between the two ends. The CDR3 length is 12 residues.

DNA for the CDR3: TGTGCCAGCAGTTTTCGGCCTAACTATGGCTACACCTTC. Protein: CASSFRPNYGYTF. This sequence joins TRBV12-3 or TRBV12-4 and TRBJ1-2; no reliable D call. Trimming left V 3 bases short and J 0 bases short, with 5 bases between. This CDR3 is built from 13 residues.

The chain combines TRBV7-3 with TRBJ1-1; D gene ambiguous. V gave up 6 bases and J gave up 1 base, with 15 bases separating them. The CDR3 length is 15 residues. Germline V gene sequence: CDR1 SGHTA, CDR2 FQGTGA. Written as DNA, the CDR3 is TGTGCCAGCAGTTCCAACCCGGTAGGGAACACTGAAGCTTTCTTT. Its translation: CASSSNPVGNTEAFF.

This chain links TRBV10-3 with TRBJ2-5, with 8 bases matching TRBD2. V shed 0 bases, J shed 4 bases, and the junction held 4 bases outside the gene matches. The V gene's germline CDR1 is ENHRY and CDR2 SYGVKD. This CDR3 comprises 15 residues. This chain's CDR3 is CAISESSGARETQYF. In DNA form, the CDR3 reads TGTGCCATCAGTGAGTCTAGCGGGGCCAGAGAGACCCAGTACTTC.

This clonotype was observed a single time. V gene TRBV15 combines with J gene TRBJ2-5; 7 nucleotides line up with TRBD1. Trimming removed 0 bases from V and 5 bases from J; junction bases left unmatched: 6. The length of the CDR3 is 15 residues. Germline V CDR1 and CDR2: LNHNV, YYDKDF (reference sequence). CDR3 bases: TGTGCCACCAGCAGAGATCCCCCGGACAGGGAGACCCAGTACTTC. Protein: CATSRDPPDRETQYF.

Regarding this clonotype: One end of the junction does not line up with germline, which may come from a read error. This chain connects TRBV10-3 to TRBJ2-2; 10 positions match TRBD1. Germline V lookup: CDR1 ENHRY, CDR2 SYGVKD. This CDR3 comprises 16 residues. In DNA, the CDR3 is TGTGCCAGCAGTTACGGGACAGGGGTCATTGCCGGGGAGCTGTTTTTT. Translating it yields CASSYGTGVIAGELFF.

The chain recombines TRBV2 with TRBJ1-2; TRBD1 might be the D (5 bases). The germline V gene encodes CDR1 SNHLY and CDR2 FYNNEI. This CDR3 comprises 16 residues. The germline V and J ends were trimmed by 6 bases and 8 bases, with 25 bases remaining between them. The CDR3 here is CASRARTGPIQRGYTF. The CDR3, as DNA: TGTGCCAGCAGGGCCCGGACGGGGCCAATACAGCGGGGCTACACCTTC.

Comment on this clonotype: A much larger clonotype is one base distant, so this may be a read error. The chain joins TRBV7-9 to TRBJ2-2; weak D call: TRBD2 (5 bases). In germline, CDR1 is SEHNR, CDR2 FQNEAQ (reference sequence). The CDR3 has 14 residues. This CDR3 reads CASSLDTYTGEMFF. CDR3 in DNA: TGTGCCAGCAGCTTAGACACGTACACCGGGGAGATGTTTTTT.

This clonotype was seen many times. V is TRBV7-9 and J is TRBJ1-4, with TRBD1 matching 7 bases. The CDR3 has 12 amino acids. Germline CDR1 SEHNR, CDR2 FQNEAQ (reference sequence). V was pared by 9 bases and J by 8 bases, with 6 bases of the junction left unmatched. CDR3 amino acids: CASDRDDEKLFF. CDR3 bases: TGTGCCAGTGACAGGGACGACGAAAAACTGTTTTTT.

The table lists this clonotype with many counts. The rearrangement joins TRBV7-2 to TRBJ1-1; 7 bases align to TRBD1. Trimming took 5 bases from V and 0 from J; bases not matched to a gene: 9. The germline V gene encodes CDR1 SGHTA and CDR2 FQGNSA. The CDR3 is made up of 16 amino acids. DNA for the CDR3: TGTGCCAGCAGCCCAACGACAGGGCCCATGAACACTGAAGCTTTCTTT. Its protein is CASSPTTGPMNTEAFF.

The chain has TRBV6-5 and TRBJ1-5; D is unresolved. Looked up from germline, CDR1 is MNHEY and CDR2 is SVGAGI. Trimming removed 2 bases from V and 9 bases from J, with 11 bases in between. This CDR3 region has 13 residues. CDR3 loop: CASSYNPKGPQHF. DNA for the CDR3: TGTGCCAGCAGTTACAACCCGAAGGGGCCCCAGCATTTT.

This clonotype was observed many times. V and J are TRBV2 and TRBJ1-3; tentative D call: TRBD1 (5 bases). CDR1 SNHLY and CDR2 FYNNEI come from the germline V gene. With 4 bases removed from V and 3 bases from J, the gap between germline ends came to 10 bases. The CDR3 contains 14 residues. The CDR3 nucleotides are TGTGCCAGCAGTGGACAGTCTGGTGGAAACACCATATATTTT. It codes for CASSGQSGGNTIYF. Full variable domain (outside the CDR3, taken from reference TRBV2 and TRBJ1-3): EPEVTQTPSHQVTQMGQEVILRCVPISNHLYFYWYRQILGQKVEFLVSFYNNEISEKSEIFDDQFSVERPDGSNFTLKIRSTKLEDSAMYFCASSGQSGGNTIYFGEGSWLTVV.

This chain joins TRBV19 and TRBJ2-6; D gene unclear. The V gene's germline CDR1 is LNHDA and CDR2 SQIVND (reference sequence). The CDR3 runs to 14 residues. V dropped 6 bases and J dropped 4 bases, with 10 bases sitting between them. The CDR3 region is CASSLDAGANVLTF. CDR3 in DNA: TGTGCCAGTAGCTTGGACGCAGGGGCCAACGTCCTGACTTTC.

Remarks on this clonotype: A read error may be the cause here, since a much bigger clone is one base away. The chain combines TRBV7-9 with TRBJ2-7; D not resolved. Trimming cost V 5 bases and J 3 bases, with 14 bases left between them. This CDR3 spans 14 amino acids. Per the germline V gene, CDR1 is SEHNR and CDR2 is FQNEAQ (reference sequence). In DNA, the CDR3 is TGTGCCAGCAGCCTCCTCGGTGGGATCTACGAGCAGTACTTC. This codes for CASSLLGGIYEQYF.

This chain uses TRBV7-9 with TRBJ2-5, with TRBD2 identical over 16 bases. Germline V gene sequence: CDR1 SEHNR, CDR2 FQNEAQ (reference sequence). The CDR3 totals 19 residues. The V gene end was trimmed by 5 bases and the J gene end by 2 bases; junction bases not matched to a gene: 11. The CDR3 DNA reads as TGTGCCAGCAGCCGATCGGGACTAGCGGGGGGGCCCGGACAAGAGACCCAGTACTTC. This codes for CASSRSGLAGGPGQETQYF.

A word on this clonotype: A junction end diverges from the germline sequence, so it may reflect a read error. This rearrangement joins TRBV15 to TRBJ2-7; TRBD2 aligns across 13 bases. The CDR3 loop spans 16 amino acids. The germline CDR1 and CDR2 sequences are LNHNV and YYDKDF (reference sequence). The DNA of the CDR3 is TGTGCCAGCAGCCAAGGCGGACTAGCGGGAGCAAGCGAGCAGTACTTC. Protein sequence: CASSQGGLAGASEQYF. The full variable domain, rest sourced from reference TRBV15 and TRBJ2-7, is DAMVIQNPRYQVTQFGKPVTLSCSQTLNHNVMYWYQQKSSQAPKLLFHYYDKDFNNEADTPDNFQSRRPNTSFCFLDIRSPGLGDTAMYLCASSQGGLAGASEQYFGPGTRLTVT.

This clonotype was seen many times. The V and J genes are TRBV7-6 and TRBJ2-7; D is perhaps TRBD2 (5 bases). CDR3 size: 15 residues. Trimming shortened V by 1 base and J by 2 bases, and 12 bases separated the two germline ends. Germline CDR1 is SGHVS and CDR2 is FNYEAQ. The CDR3 region is CASSLEAGVAYEQYF. CDR3 DNA: TGTGCCAGCAGCTTAGAGGCGGGCGTGGCCTACGAGCAGTACTTC.

The chain combines TRBV2 with TRBJ2-3; unclear D gene. CDR3 length equals 14 residues. V was pared by 3 bases and J by 1 base, with 8 bases between. Germline loops: CDR1 SNHLY, CDR2 FYNNEI. CDR3 coding DNA: TGTGCCAGCAGTGAGTACCGGGGCACAGATACGCAGTATTTT. Protein: CASSEYRGTDTQYF.

This clonotype was seen many times. This chain uses TRBV7-9 with TRBJ2-6; 8 bases match TRBD1. V lost 5 bases and J lost 0; bases outside the gene matches: 6. The germline CDR1 and CDR2 sequences are SEHNR and FQNEAQ (reference sequence). The CDR3 covers 17 residues. The CDR3 spells CASSAGQAGSGANVLTF. The CDR3 region has the DNA TGTGCCAGCAGCGCGGGACAGGCTGGCTCTGGGGCCAACGTCCTGACTTTC. Based on the CDR3 plus reference TRBV7-9 and TRBJ2-6, the full variable domain is DTGVSQNPRHKITKRGQNVTFRCDPISEHNRLYWYRQTLGQGPEFLTYFQNEAQLEKSRLLSDRFSAERPKGSFSTLEIQRTEQGDSAMYLCASSAGQAGSGANVLTFGAGSRLTVL.

The chain uses TRBV24-1 and TRBJ1-5, with a weak D call TRBD1 (5 bases). Germline values: CDR1 KGHDR, CDR2 SFDVKD. The CDR3 is made up of 15 amino acids. Trimming removed 5 bases from V and 6 bases from J, with 16 bases in between. The CDR3, as DNA: TGTGCCACCAGTGCGCGGATGGCAGGGAGTCAGCCCCAGCATTTT. It translates to CATSARMAGSQPQHF.

Only a few counts were recorded for this clonotype. The CDR3 spells CASSSTRGGRDTQYF. In DNA, the CDR3 is TGTGCCAGCAGCTCAACGCGCGGGGGGCGAGATACGCAGTATTTT. The V and J genes are TRBV7-6 and TRBJ2-3, with TRBD2 identical over 8 bases. The V gene's germline CDR1 is SGHVS and CDR2 FNYEAQ. The J segment lost 5 bases and the V segment lost 4 bases, leaving 8 bases of the junction unmatched. The CDR3 is made up of 15 amino acids.

Many counts were recorded for this clonotype. A junction end diverges from the germline sequence, so it may reflect a read error. The chain has TRBV7-7 and TRBJ1-2; possible D gene TRBD1, 6 bases. This CDR3 spans 15 amino acids. Germline CDR1 SSHAT, CDR2 FNYEAQ (reference sequence). Written as DNA, the CDR3 is TGTGCTAGCAGCTTAGCGGACAGTTATGGCTATGGCTACACCTTC. Translating gives CASSLADSYGYGYTF.